The clone carrying this T cell receptor beta chain was found many times. Antigen: not known. These data originate in a study of early T cells in non-severe SARS-CoV-2 infection. Whole-study findings and limits: There was a bias toward anti-spike CD8 responses in VDJdb matching, which missed private and CD4 specificities.

Individual cDNA molecules each received unique molecular identifiers attached to them. TCRdb ran MiXCR on the 5' RACE reads and lists one entry per CDR3 protein. The data hold some 80,000 distinct CDR3 sequences, with 10% to 15% observed a single time. The V gene's germline CDR1 is SEHNR and CDR2 FQNEAQ (reference sequence). Trimming left V 4 bases short and J 2 bases short, with 9 bases between. This CDR3 contains 13 residues. J is TRBJ2-7 and V is TRBV7-9, with D possibly TRBD2 on 6 matching bases. This receptor was obtained from an adult who was a healthcare worker with PCR-confirmed SARS-CoV-2 infection or an uninfected control (not recorded which). Material: whole blood. The CDR3, as DNA: TGTGCCAGCAGCTCCGGGAGAGCCTACGAGCAGTACTTC. Protein sequence: CASSSGRAYEQYF.